A single T cell receptor beta chain is shown here with its context. No antigen is known for it. The germline gives CDR1 SEHNR, CDR2 FQNEAQ (reference sequence). This CDR3 is 13 amino acids long. Trimming cost V 5 bases and J 0 bases, with 7 bases left between them. The data derive from a study of T cell responses to AZD1222 COVID-19 vaccine. General observations from the study: Clonal diversity may have been underestimated, and the donors were mostly white British, with more females than males. A reported finding is that nearly half of spike-specific TCRs target unmutated variant regions. Only a handful of AZD1222 recipients, several in all, had baseline seropositivity. Dominant CD4 TCR responses targeted spike regions 160-218 and 743-854.

Assay used: immunoSEQ multiplex PCR; TCRdb lists only in-frame clones, some missing. The sample includes roughly 100,000 clones, roughly 87% seen only once; the top ten take roughly 1.5%. Specimen: peripheral blood, collected on day 0 of AZD1222 vaccination. The V call is TRBV7-9, the J call TRBJ1-1; no clear D. The clonotype originates from an adult in good health. CDR3 nucleotide sequence: TGTGCCAGCAGCGGTGGCGTGAACACTGAAGCTTTCTTT. Amino acids: CASSGGVNTEAFF.